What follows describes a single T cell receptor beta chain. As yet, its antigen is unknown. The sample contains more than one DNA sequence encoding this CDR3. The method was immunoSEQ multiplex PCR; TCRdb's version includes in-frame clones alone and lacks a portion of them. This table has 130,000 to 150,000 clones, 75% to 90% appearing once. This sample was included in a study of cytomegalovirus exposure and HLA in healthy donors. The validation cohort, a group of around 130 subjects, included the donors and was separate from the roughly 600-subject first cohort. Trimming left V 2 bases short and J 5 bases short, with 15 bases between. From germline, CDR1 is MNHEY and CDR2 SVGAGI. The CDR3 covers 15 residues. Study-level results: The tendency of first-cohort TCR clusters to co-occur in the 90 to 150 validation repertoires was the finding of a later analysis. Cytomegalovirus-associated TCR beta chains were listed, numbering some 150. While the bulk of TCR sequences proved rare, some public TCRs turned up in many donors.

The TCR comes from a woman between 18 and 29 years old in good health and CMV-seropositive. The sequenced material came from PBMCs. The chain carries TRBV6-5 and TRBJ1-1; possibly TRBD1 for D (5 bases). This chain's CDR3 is CASSYGVGGGTEAFF. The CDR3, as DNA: TGTGCCAGCAGTTACGGGGTGGGGGGAGGAACTGAAGCTTTCTTT.